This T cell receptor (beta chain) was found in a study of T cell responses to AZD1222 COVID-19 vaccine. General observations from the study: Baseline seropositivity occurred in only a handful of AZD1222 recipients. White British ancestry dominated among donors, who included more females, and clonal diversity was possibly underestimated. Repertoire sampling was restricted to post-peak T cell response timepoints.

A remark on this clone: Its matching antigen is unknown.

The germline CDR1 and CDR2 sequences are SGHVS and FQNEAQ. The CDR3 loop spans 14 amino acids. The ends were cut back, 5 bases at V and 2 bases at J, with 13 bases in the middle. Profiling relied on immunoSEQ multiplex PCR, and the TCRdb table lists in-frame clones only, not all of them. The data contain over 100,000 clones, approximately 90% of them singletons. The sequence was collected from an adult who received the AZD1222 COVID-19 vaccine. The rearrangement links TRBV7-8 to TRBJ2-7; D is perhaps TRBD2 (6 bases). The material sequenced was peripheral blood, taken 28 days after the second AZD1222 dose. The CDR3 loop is CASSLRESPYEQYF. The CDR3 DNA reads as TGTGCCAGCAGCCTCCGGGAGTCGCCCTACGAGCAGTACTTC.